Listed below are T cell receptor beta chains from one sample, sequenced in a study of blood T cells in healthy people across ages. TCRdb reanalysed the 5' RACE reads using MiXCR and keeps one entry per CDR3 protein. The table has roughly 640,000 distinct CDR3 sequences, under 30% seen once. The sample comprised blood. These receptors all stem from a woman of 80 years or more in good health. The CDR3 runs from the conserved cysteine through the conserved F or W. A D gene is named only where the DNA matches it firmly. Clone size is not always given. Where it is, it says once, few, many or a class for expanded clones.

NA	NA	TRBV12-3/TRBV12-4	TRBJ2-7	CASSPRAGPYEQYF	TGTGCCAGCAGTCCCCGGGCCGGGCCGTACGAGCAGTACTTC
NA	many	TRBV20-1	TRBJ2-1	CSARGALYNEQFF	TGCAGTGCTAGGGGGGCCCTCTACAATGAGCAGTTCTTC
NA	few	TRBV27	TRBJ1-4	CASSLRGDILEKLFF	TGTGCCAGCAGTTTAAGGGGGGACATTCTGGAAAAACTGTTTTTT
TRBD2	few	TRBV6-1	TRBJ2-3	CASMRGGIADTQYF	TGTGCCAGCATGCGCGGGGGGATCGCAGATACGCAGTATTTT
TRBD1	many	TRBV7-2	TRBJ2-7	CASSHRTGVYEQYF	TGTGCCAGCAGCCACAGGACAGGGGTCTACGAGCAGTACTTC
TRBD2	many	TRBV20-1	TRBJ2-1	CSATKLAGDYNEQFF	TGCAGTGCTACTAAACTAGCGGGAGATTACAATGAGCAGTTCTTC
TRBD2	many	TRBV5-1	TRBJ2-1	CASSLAGGGYNEQFF	TGTGCCAGCAGCTTGGCGGGGGGGGGCTACAATGAGCAGTTCTTC
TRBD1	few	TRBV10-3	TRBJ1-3	CAISELPGQGATGNTIYF	TGTGCCATCAGTGAGTTACCGGGACAGGGGGCGACTGGAAACACCATATATTTT
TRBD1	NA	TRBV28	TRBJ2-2	CASRADQGDVGELFF	TGTGCCAGCAGAGCCGATCAGGGGGACGTCGGGGAGCTGTTTTTT
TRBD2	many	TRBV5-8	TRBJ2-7	CASSLWVGGSSYEQYF	TGTGCCAGCAGCTTGTGGGTCGGGGGGAGCTCCTACGAGCAGTACTTC
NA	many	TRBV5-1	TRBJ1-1	CASSPREGMNTEAFF	TGCGCCAGCAGCCCCCGTGAGGGGATGAACACTGAAGCTTTCTTT
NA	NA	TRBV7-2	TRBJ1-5	CASSLAGGHSNQPQHF	TGTGCCAGCAGCTTAGCGGGGGGGCATAGCAATCAGCCCCAGCATTTT
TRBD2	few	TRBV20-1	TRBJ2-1	CSARKGYKRGGDNNEQFF	TGCAGTGCTAGAAAGGGGTACAAGCGGGGGGGGGACAACAATGAGCAGTTCTTC
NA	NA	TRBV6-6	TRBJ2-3	CASTRAGPGVSDMQYF	TGTGCCAGCACTAGGGCCGGGCCAGGGGTTTCGGATATGCAGTATTTT
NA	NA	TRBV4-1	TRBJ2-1	CASSQVPSVEQFF	TGCGCCAGCAGCCAAGTTCCGTCCGTTGAGCAGTTCTTC
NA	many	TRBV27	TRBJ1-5	CATGDGLYQPQHF	TGTGCCACCGGGGACGGTTTATATCAGCCCCAGCATTTT
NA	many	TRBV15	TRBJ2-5	CATSHWGGVRETQYF	TGTGCCACCAGCCATTGGGGGGGCGTTCGGGAGACCCAGTACTTC
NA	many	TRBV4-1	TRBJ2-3	CASSQEQPQDTQYF	TGCGCCAGCAGCCAGGAACAGCCACAGGATACGCAGTATTTT
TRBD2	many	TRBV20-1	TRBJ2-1	CSALRGVDNEQFF	TGCAGTGCTTTACGGGGGGTCGACAATGAGCAGTTCTTC
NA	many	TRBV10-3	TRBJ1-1	CAIRTNSGGEPFF	TGTGCCATCAGGACGAACAGCGGGGGTGAACCTTTCTTT
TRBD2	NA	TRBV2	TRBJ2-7	CASRPGLAGVRQETRYF	TGTGCCAGCAGGCCGGGACTAGCGGGGGTCAGGCAAGAGACCCGGTACTTC
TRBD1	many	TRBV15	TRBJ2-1	CATSRTDRGGNEQFF	TGTGCCACCAGCAGGACCGACAGGGGGGGCAATGAGCAGTTCTTC
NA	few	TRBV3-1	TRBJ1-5	CASSHADRSQPQHF	TGTGCCAGCAGCCACGCTGACAGGAGCCAGCCCCAGCATTTT
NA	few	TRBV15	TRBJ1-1	CATSRGADTEAFF	TGTGCCACCAGCAGAGGGGCGGATACTGAAGCTTTCTTT
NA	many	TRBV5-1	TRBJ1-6	CASSYGTENSPLHF	TGCGCCAGCAGCTACGGGACCGAGAATTCACCCCTCCACTTT
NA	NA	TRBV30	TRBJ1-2	CAWTIGGARGYTF	TGTGCCTGGACTATAGGGGGGGCGCGGGGCTACACCTTC
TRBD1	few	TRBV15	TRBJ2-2	CATSRVGQGVPFTGELFF	TGTGCCACCAGCAGAGTTGGACAGGGGGTTCCATTCACCGGGGAGCTGTTTTTT
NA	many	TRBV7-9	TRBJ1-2	CASSVRRDTSNYGYTF	TGTGCCAGCAGCGTACGACGGGACACCTCTAACTATGGCTACACCTTC
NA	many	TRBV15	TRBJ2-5	CATSRARAVKIQETQYF	TGTGCCACCAGCAGAGCCCGGGCAGTAAAGATTCAAGAGACCCAGTACTTC
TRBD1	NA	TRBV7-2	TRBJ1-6	CASSSRDRASRSPLHF	TGTGCCAGCAGCTCCCGGGACAGGGCCTCTCGTTCACCCCTCCACTTT
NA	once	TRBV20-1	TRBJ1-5	CSARSSVGGYSNQPQHF	TGCAGTGCTAGGTCATCAGTTGGAGGGTATAGCAATCAGCCCCAGCATTTT
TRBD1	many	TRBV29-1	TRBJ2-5	CSGQGARVETQYF	TGCAGCGGGCAGGGGGCGCGGGTTGAGACCCAGTACTTC
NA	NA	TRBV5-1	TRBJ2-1	CASSLEAASSYNEQFF	TGCGCCAGCAGCTTGGAAGCGGCGAGCTCCTACAATGAGCAGTTCTTC
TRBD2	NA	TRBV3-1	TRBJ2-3	CASTQGRGGLDTQYF	TGTGCCAGCACCCAAGGTCGGGGGGGCCTCGATACGCAGTATTTT
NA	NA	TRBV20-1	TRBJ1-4	CSARDPRGGEKRFF	TGCAGTGCTAGAGATCCCAGGGGTGGTGAAAAACGGTTTTTT
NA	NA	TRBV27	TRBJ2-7	CASSYSGRVGEQYF	TGTGCCAGCAGTTATTCCGGGCGGGTGGGCGAGCAGTACTTC
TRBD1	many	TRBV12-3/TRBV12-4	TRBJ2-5	CASTSSGQGAGETQYF	TGTGCCAGCACCTCCTCGGGCCAGGGGGCGGGGGAGACCCAGTACTTC
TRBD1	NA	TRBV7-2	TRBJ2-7	CASSLGQTGRSYEQYF	TGTGCCAGCAGCTTAGGACAGACAGGGCGCTCCTACGAGCAGTACTTC
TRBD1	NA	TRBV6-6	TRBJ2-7	CASSRTSRDRGNEQYF	TGTGCCAGCAGCCGAACATCCCGGGACAGGGGCAACGAGCAGTACTTC
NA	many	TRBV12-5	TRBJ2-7	CASAQNTYEQYF	TGTGCTAGTGCCCAGAATACCTACGAGCAGTACTTC
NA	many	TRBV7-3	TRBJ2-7	CASSLLTGGEQYF	TGTGCCAGCAGCTTACTGACAGGCGGCGAGCAGTACTTC
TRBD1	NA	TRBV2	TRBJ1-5	CASSEITGGEWRQPQHF	TGTGCCAGCAGTGAGATAACAGGGGGCGAATGGCGGCAGCCCCAGCATTTT
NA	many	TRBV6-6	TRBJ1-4	CASSDQTRITNEKLFF	TGTGCCAGCAGTGACCAGACAAGGATAACTAATGAAAAACTGTTTTTT
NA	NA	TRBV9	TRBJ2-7	CASSVGALASYEQYF	TGTGCCAGCAGCGTGGGGGCCTTAGCATCCTACGAGCAGTACTTC
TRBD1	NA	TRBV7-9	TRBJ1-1	CASSLQAGGNTEAFF	TGTGCCAGCAGCTTACAGGCAGGGGGGAACACTGAAGCTTTCTTT
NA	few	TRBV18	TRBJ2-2	CASSPRARGANTGELFF	TGTGCCAGCTCACCACGAGCCAGGGGGGCCAACACCGGGGAGCTGTTTTTT
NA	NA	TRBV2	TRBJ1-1	CASSEGGRDTEAFF	TGTGCCAGCAGTGAGGGGGGGCGGGACACTGAAGCTTTCTTT
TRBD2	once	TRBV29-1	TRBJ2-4	CSVEASGGGNIQYF	TGCAGCGTTGAAGCTAGCGGGGGGGGGAACATTCAGTACTTC
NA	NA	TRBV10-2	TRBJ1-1	CASRQNPNTEAFF	TGCGCCAGCAGGCAGAACCCTAACACTGAAGCTTTCTTT
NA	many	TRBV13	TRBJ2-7	CASSLGLRGASAEQYF	TGTGCCAGCAGCTTAGGCCTACGGGGGGCCTCCGCCGAGCAGTACTTC
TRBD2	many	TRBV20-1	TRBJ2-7	CSARGVAGSISYEQYF	TGCAGTGCTAGAGGAGTAGCGGGGTCCATCTCCTACGAGCAGTACTTC
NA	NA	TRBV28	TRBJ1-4	CASLGRNEKLFF	TGTGCCAGCCTCGGGCGGAATGAAAAACTGTTTTTT